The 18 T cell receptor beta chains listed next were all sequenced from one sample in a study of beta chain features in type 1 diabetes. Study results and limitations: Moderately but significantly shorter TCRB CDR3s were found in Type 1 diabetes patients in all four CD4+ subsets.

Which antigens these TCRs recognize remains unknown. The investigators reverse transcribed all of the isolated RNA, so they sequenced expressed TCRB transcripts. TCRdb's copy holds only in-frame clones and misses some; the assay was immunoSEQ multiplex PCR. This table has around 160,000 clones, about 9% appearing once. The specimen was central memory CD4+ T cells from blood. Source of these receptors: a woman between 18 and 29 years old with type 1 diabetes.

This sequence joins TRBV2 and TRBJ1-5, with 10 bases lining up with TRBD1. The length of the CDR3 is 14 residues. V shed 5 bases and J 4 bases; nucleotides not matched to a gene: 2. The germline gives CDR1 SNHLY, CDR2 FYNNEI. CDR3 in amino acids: CASSSDRGNQPQHF. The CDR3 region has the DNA TGTGCCAGCAGTTCGGACAGGGGGAATCAGCCCCAGCATTTT.

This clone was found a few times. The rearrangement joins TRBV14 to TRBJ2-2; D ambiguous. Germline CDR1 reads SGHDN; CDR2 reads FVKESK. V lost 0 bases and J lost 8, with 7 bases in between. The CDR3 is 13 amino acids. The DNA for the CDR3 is TGTGCCAGCAGCCAAGATACGGTGGGGGAGCTGTTTTTT. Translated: CASSQDTVGELFF.

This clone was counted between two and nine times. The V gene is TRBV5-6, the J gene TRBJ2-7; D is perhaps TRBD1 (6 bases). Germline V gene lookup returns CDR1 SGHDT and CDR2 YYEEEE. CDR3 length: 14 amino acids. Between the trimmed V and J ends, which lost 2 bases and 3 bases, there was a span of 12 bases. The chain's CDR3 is CASSFRQGHYEQYF. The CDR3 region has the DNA TGTGCCAGCAGCTTTCGTCAGGGACACTACGAGCAGTACTTC. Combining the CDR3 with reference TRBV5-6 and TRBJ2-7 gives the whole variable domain DAGVTQSPTHLIKTRGQQVTLRCSPKSGHDTVSWYQQALGQGPQFIFQYYEEEERQRGNFPDRFSGHQFPNYSSELNVNALLLGDSALYLCASSFRQGHYEQYFGPGTRLTVT.

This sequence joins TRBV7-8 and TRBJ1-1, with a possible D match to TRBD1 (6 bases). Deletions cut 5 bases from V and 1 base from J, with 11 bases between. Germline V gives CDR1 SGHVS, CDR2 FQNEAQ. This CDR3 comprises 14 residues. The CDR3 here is CASSPGTTNTEAFF. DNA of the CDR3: TGTGCCAGCAGCCCCGGGACAACGAACACTGAAGCTTTCTTT.

CDR3 protein: CASSFTGGAENTEAFF. As DNA, the CDR3 is TGTGCCAGCAGCTTTACAGGGGGCGCCGAGAACACTGAAGCTTTCTTT. V usage is TRBV5-4 and J usage is TRBJ1-1; 9 bases are a match to TRBD1. The CDR3 consists of 16 residues. Looked up from germline, CDR1 is SGHNT and CDR2 is YYREEE (reference sequence). V dropped 2 bases and J dropped 1; count of bases not matched to a gene: 6.

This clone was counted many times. CDR3 bases: TGTGCCAGCAGCTTCCAGGGGAGTCAGCCCCAGCATTTT. This encodes CASSFQGSQPQHF. This rearrangement joins TRBV13 to TRBJ1-5, with a possible D match to TRBD1 (6 bases). The CDR3 has 13 residues. CDR1 and CDR2 (germline): PRHDT, FYEKMQ (reference sequence). Trimming stripped 3 bases from V and 6 bases from J, with 9 bases between.

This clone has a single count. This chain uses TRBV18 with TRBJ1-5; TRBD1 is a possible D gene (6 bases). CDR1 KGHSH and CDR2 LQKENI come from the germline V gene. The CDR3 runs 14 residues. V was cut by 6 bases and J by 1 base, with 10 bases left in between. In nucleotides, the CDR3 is TGTGCCAGCTCGTACAGGGAGAGCAATCAGCCCCAGCATTTT. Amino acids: CASSYRESNQPQHF.

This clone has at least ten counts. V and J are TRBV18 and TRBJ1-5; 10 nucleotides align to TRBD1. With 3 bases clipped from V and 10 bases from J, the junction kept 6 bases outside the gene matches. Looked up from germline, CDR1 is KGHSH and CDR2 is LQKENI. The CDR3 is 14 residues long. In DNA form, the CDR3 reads TGTGCCAGCTCACCCCCGGGACAGGGGTTTCCCCAGCATTTT. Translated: CASSPPGQGFPQHF.

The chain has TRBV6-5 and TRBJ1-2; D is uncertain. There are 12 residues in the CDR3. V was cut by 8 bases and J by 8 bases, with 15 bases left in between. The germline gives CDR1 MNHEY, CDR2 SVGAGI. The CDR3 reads CASLSRDYGYTF. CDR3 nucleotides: TGTGCCAGCCTCTCCCGGGATTACGGCTACACCTTC.

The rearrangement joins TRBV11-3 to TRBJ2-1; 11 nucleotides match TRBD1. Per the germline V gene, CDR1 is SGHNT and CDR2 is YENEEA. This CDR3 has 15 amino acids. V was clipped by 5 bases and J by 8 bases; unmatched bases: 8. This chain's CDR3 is CASSRGQGAFDEQFF. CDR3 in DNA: TGTGCCAGCAGCAGAGGACAGGGGGCTTTTGATGAGCAGTTCTTC. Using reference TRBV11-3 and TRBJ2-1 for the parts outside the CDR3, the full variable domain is EAGVVQSPRYKIIEKKQPVAFWCNPISGHNTLYWYLQNLGQGPELLIRYENEEAVDDSQLPKDRFSAERLKGVDSTLKIQPAELGDSAVYLCASSRGQGAFDEQFFGPGTRLTVL.

The CDR3 loop is CAWRSQGQSQETQYF. The DNA for the CDR3 is TGTGCCTGGAGGTCGCAGGGACAGAGTCAAGAGACCCAGTACTTC. V gene TRBV30 combines with J gene TRBJ2-5; 7 bases are a match to TRBD1. The V segment lost 3 bases and the J segment 2 bases; nucleotides outside the gene matches: 9. Germline CDR1 GTSNPN, CDR2 SVGIG (reference sequence). This CDR3 comprises 15 residues.

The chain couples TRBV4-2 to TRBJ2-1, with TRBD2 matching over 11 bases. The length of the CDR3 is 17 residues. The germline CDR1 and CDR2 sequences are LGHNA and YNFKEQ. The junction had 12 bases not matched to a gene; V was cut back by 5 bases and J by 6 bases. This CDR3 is CASSERGASGGSNEQFF. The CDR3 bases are TGTGCCAGCAGCGAACGGGGGGCTAGCGGGGGGAGCAATGAGCAGTTCTTC.

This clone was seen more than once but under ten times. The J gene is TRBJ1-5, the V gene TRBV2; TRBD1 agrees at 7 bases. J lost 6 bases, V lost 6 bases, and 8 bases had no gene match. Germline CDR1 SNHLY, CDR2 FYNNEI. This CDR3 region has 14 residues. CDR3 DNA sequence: TGTGCCAGCAGCGGGGACAGTTCCGCTCAGCCCCAGCATTTT. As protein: CASSGDSSAQPQHF. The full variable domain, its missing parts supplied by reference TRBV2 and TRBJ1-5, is EPEVTQTPSHQVTQMGQEVILRCVPISNHLYFYWYRQILGQKVEFLVSFYNNEISEKSEIFDDQFSVERPDGSNFTLKIRSTKLEDSAMYFCASSGDSSAQPQHFGDGTRLSIL.

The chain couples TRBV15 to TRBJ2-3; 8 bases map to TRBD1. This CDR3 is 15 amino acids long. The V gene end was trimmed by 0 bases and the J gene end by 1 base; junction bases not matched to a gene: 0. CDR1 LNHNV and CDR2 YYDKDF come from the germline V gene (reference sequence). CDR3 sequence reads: CATSREQGGTDTQYF. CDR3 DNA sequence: TGTGCCACCAGCAGAGAACAGGGGGGCACAGATACGCAGTATTTT.

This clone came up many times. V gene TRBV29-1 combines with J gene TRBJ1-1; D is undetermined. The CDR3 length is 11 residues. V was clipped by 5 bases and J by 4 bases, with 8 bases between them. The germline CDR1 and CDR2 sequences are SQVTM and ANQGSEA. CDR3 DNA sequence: TGCAGCGTTCCCGTTTTCACTGAAGCTTTCTTT. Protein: CSVPVFTEAFF.

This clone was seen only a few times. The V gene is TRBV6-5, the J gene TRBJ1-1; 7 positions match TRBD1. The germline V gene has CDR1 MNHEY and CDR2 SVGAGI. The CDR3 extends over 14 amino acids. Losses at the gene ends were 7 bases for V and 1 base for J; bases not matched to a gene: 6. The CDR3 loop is CASTGQASNTEAFF. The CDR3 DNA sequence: TGTGCCAGCACTGGACAGGCCTCGAACACTGAAGCTTTCTTT.

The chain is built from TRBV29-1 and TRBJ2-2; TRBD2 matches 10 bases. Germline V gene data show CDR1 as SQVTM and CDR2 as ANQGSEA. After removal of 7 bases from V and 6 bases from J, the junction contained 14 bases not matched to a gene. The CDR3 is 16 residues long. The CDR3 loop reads CSAGGWSGRGAGELFF. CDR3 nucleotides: TGCAGCGCCGGAGGGTGGAGCGGGAGGGGAGCCGGGGAGCTGTTTTTT.

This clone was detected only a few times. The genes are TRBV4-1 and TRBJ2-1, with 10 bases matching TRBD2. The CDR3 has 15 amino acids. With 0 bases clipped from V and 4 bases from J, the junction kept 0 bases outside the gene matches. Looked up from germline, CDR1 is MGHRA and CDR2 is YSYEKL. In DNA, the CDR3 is TGCGCCAGCAGCCAAGATAGCGGGGGGTACAATGAGCAGTTCTTC. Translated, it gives CASSQDSGGYNEQFF.